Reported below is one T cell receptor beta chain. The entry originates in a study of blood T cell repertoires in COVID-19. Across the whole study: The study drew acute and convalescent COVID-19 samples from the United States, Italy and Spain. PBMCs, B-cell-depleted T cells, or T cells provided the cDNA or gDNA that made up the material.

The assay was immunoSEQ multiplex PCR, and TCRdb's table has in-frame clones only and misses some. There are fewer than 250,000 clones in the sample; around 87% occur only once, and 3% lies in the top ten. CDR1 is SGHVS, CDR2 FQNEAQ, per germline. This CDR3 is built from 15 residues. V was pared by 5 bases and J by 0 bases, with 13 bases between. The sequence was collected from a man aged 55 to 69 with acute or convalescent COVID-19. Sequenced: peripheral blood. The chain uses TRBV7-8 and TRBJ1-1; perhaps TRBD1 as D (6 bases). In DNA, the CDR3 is TGTGCCAGCAGCCCTCGACAGGACCTGAACACTGAAGCTTTCTTT. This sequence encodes CASSPRQDLNTEAFF.